This T cell receptor beta chain was profiled in a study of blood T cell repertoires in COVID-19. In the study overall: The samples span acute and convalescent COVID-19 from the United States, Italy and Spain. The analysed material was cDNA or gDNA that came from T cells, B-cell-depleted T cells, or PBMCs.

Original processing notes: Estimates of nucleated cell counts were drawn from the amplification of reference gene primers. Profiling relied on immunoSEQ multiplex PCR, and the TCRdb table lists in-frame clones only, not all of them. That table furnishes V, J and clone size, whereas the DNA furnished D and trimming. Of some 240,000 clones listed, 70% to 90% are singletons. Seattle patients were enrolled while actively infected and followed longitudinally. The origin of this receptor is a woman between 65 and 79 years old with COVID-19, enrolled during active disease. The sequenced material came from peripheral blood.

This CDR3 is CAISESYQGVREQFF. CDR3 sequence (DNA): TGTGCCATCAGTGAGTCCTACCAGGGGGTCAGGGAGCAGTTCTTC. This chain joins TRBV10-3 and TRBJ2-1, with TRBD1 identical over 7 bases. The CDR3 is made up of 15 amino acids. Germline V gene sequence: CDR1 ENHRY, CDR2 SYGVKD. The junction had 9 bases not matched to a gene; V was cut back by 0 bases and J by 10 bases.